This T cell receptor (beta chain) appears in the sequencing data of a study of CD4 and CD8 cells across lung adenocarcinoma regions. Samples came from patients with localized non-small cell lung adenocarcinoma. TCRdb re-analysed the PCR reads in MiXCR, keeping a single row per CDR3 protein. Among under 8,000 distinct CDR3 sequences, over 40% were seen once, and the ten largest hold about 18%. Of note for this clonotype: One end of the junction fails to match germline, which may point to a read error.

The source is a female donor with lung adenocarcinoma. The CD4 and CD8 labels of this study may be unreliable. Sequencing was carried out using CD8+ T cells from the center of a lung tumor.

This CDR3 reads CASRGGGDQETQYF. Here the CDR3 DNA reads TGTGCGAGCAGGGGGGGGGGGGACCAAGAGACCCAGTACTTC. V usage is TRBV6-1 and J usage is TRBJ2-5; D may match TRBD1 or TRBD2 (7 bases each). Germline CDR1 MNHNS, CDR2 SASEGT. This CDR3 is 14 amino acids long.